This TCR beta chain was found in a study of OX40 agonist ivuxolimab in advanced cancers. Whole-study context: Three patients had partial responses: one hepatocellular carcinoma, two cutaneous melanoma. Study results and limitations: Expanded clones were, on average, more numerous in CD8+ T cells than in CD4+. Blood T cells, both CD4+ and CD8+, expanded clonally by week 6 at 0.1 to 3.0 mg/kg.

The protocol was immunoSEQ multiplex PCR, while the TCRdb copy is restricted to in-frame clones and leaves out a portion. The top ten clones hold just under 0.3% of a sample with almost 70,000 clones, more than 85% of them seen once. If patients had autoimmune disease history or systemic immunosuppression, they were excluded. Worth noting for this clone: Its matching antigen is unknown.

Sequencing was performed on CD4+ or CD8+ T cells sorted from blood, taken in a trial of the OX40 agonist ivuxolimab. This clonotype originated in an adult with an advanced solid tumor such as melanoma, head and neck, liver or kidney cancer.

CDR3 coding DNA: TGTGCCAGCAGTGAAAGCATGAACACTGAAGCTTTCTTT. Its translation: CASSESMNTEAFF. The rearrangement uses TRBV2 and TRBJ1-1; no definite D call. CDR3 length: 13 residues. V gave up 2 bases and J gave up 0 bases, with 4 bases separating them. The germline CDR1 and CDR2 sequences are SNHLY and FYNNEI. Complete variable domain (other parts from reference TRBV2 and TRBJ1-1): EPEVTQTPSHQVTQMGQEVILRCVPISNHLYFYWYRQILGQKVEFLVSFYNNEISEKSEIFDDQFSVERPDGSNFTLKIRSTKLEDSAMYFCASSESMNTEAFFGQGTRLTVV.